These 29 T cell receptor beta chains were all obtained from the same sample, sequenced in a study of spatial heterogeneity in lung cancer. Study results and limitations: In tumors, expanded intratumoral alpha and beta TCR counts tracked mutation counts.

Time point: sample taken at primary tumor resection. No cognate antigen is known for these TCRs. TCRdb passed the 5' RACE reads through MiXCR, listing each CDR3 protein once. The data show 1,400 to 1,500 distinct CDR3 sequences, with approximately 12% seen just once and about 20% held by the top ten. The sequencing used lung tumor tissue, collected at surgery. These receptor sequences come from a female donor with early-stage non-small cell lung cancer.

Sample share makes this clonotype medium-sized. Because the library targeted alpha chains, this beta chain is an off-target read whose size means little. This sequence joins TRBV5-8 and TRBJ2-7; D uncertain. This CDR3 is built from 13 residues. Germline V lookup: CDR1 SGHTS, CDR2 YDEGEE. V lost 6 bases and J lost 7, with 17 bases in between. The CDR3 DNA is TGTGCCAGCACCAAAACACGGGCCGGGGAGCAGTACTTC. Translation: CASTKTRAGEQYF.

This clonotype is judged medium-sized. This beta chain represents an off-target read in a library built for alpha chains; its size is of limited meaning. The V gene is TRBV6-2 or TRBV6-3, the J gene TRBJ2-5, with a weak D call TRBD2 (5 bases). Trimming took 6 bases from V and 7 from J, leaving 9 bases between them. This CDR3 region has 11 residues. Germline CDR1 MNHEY, CDR2 SVGEGT. CDR3 DNA: TGTGCCAGCAGGTCGGGAAGGACCCAGTACTTC. This sequence encodes CASRSGRTQYF.

This clonotype is large within its sample. For a library built for alpha chains, this beta chain is a stray read; little rests on its size. This chain links TRBV5-1 with TRBJ2-5; D is tentatively TRBD1 or TRBD2 (5 bases each). This CDR3 is 13 amino acids long. Germline values: CDR1 SGHRS, CDR2 YFSETQ. V shed 5 bases and J shed 4 bases, with 12 bases lying between them. CDR3 in DNA: TGCGCCAGCAGGAGGGGAGACGGAGAGACCCAGTACTTC. Protein sequence: CASRRGDGETQYF.

This clonotype is labeled as medium-sized. Within a library made for alpha chains, this beta chain is off target, and its count is uninformative. The chain carries TRBV19 and TRBJ2-3; D possibly uses TRBD1 or TRBD2 (5 bases each). The ends were cut back, 4 bases at V and 0 bases at J, with 11 bases in the middle. The CDR3 length is 15 residues. Germline V CDR1 and CDR2: LNHDA, SQIVND (reference sequence). The CDR3 is CASSTGTASTDTQYF. CDR3 in DNA: TGTGCCAGTAGTACCGGGACGGCGAGCACAGATACGCAGTATTTT.

This clonotype has ten or more counts. This beta chain came through as a stray read in a library set up for alpha chains, and its size says little. The CDR3 region has the DNA TGCGCCAGCAGCTTCATTCCGTCCGATCAGCAGTTCTTC. Residues: CASSFIPSDQQFF. This chain connects TRBV5-1 to TRBJ2-1; D remains ambiguous. The CDR3 runs 13 residues. Germline-derived CDR1 and CDR2 are SGHRS and YFSETQ. V was pared by 2 bases and J by 11 bases, with 14 bases between.

This clonotype is medium-sized in the sample. Because the library targeted alpha chains, this beta chain is an off-target read whose size means little. The chain carries TRBV20-1 and TRBJ1-3; the match to TRBD1 covers 7 bases. Trimming at V came to 5 bases and at J to 4 bases, leaving 8 bases not matched to a gene. Germline CDR1 reads DFQATT; CDR2 reads SNEGSKA (reference sequence). The CDR3 covers 14 residues. CDR3 loop: CSAVQGDPGNTIYF. Written as DNA, the CDR3 is TGCAGTGCTGTTCAGGGGGACCCCGGAAACACCATATATTTT.

In its sample, this clonotype is medium-sized. This beta chain represents an off-target read in a library built for alpha chains; its size is of limited meaning. CDR3 loop: CASSEERSTEAFF. CDR3 in DNA: TGTGCCAGCAGTGAAGAGCGTAGTACTGAAGCTTTCTTT. This sequence joins TRBV6-1 and TRBJ1-1; no reliable D call. The V gene lost 1 base and the J gene lost 5 bases, with 8 bases spanning the gap. CDR1 is MNHNS, CDR2 SASEGT, per germline. The CDR3 runs to 13 residues.

This clonotype is termed medium-sized. The library was prepared for alpha chains; this beta chain is a stray read, so its frequency means little. This chain links TRBV4-3 with TRBJ2-7; 11 positions agree with TRBD2. The length of the CDR3 is 15 residues. V lost 3 bases, J lost 3 bases, and 4 bases stayed unmatched. Per germline, CDR1 LGHNA and CDR2 YSLEER. This CDR3 reads CASSHSGTSGYEQYF. The CDR3 coding sequence is TGCGCCAGCAGCCACTCCGGGACTAGCGGCTACGAGCAGTACTTC.

By its share, this clonotype is medium-sized. Because this beta chain is a stray read in a library intended to capture alpha chains, its abundance should not be given much weight. This chain uses TRBV27 with TRBJ2-7; 9 bases match TRBD1. Germline V gene data show CDR1 as MNHEY and CDR2 as SMNVEV (reference sequence). V trimming: 3 bases; J trimming: 6 bases; junction bases outside the gene matches: 0. This CDR3 spans 12 amino acids. The CDR3 region is CASSLTGGEQYF. In DNA form, the CDR3 reads TGTGCCAGCAGTTTGACAGGGGGCGAGCAGTACTTC.

By sample fraction, this clonotype is medium-sized (0.01 to 0.1%). A library made for alpha chains picked up this beta chain off target, so its size means little. The CDR3 is CAISEGTAYQGETQYF. Written as DNA, the CDR3 is TGTGCCATCAGTGAGGGGACTGCCTATCAGGGGGAGACCCAGTACTTC. This sequence joins TRBV10-3 and TRBJ2-5; D could derive from TRBD1 or TRBD2 (6 bases each). The V gene's germline CDR1 is ENHRY and CDR2 SYGVKD. CDR3 length: 16 amino acids. V gave up 2 bases and J gave up 5 bases, with 18 bases separating them.

Judged by abundance, this clonotype is medium-sized. Little can be read into the size of this beta chain, an off-target read in a library designed for alpha chains. The CDR3 DNA sequence: TGCGCCAGCAGTGTCGACAGGGACCAGCCCCAGCATTTT. This codes for CASSVDRDQPQHF. V is TRBV10-1 and J is TRBJ1-5; 7 nucleotides match TRBD1. The CDR3 is 13 amino acids. Trimming took 4 bases from V and 7 from J; bases not matched to a gene: 4. Per the germline V gene, CDR1 is WNHNN and CDR2 is SYGVQD (reference sequence).

By sample fraction, this clonotype is medium-sized. Because this beta chain is a stray read in a library intended to capture alpha chains, its abundance should not be given much weight. The rearrangement uses TRBV5-1 and TRBJ2-2, with 9 bases matching TRBD2. The V gene end was trimmed by 0 bases and the J gene end by 5 bases; junction bases not matched to a gene: 2. Germline CDR1 and CDR2: SGHRS and YFSETQ. The CDR3 contains 15 residues. CDR3 sequence reads: CASSLELAGTGELFF. The CDR3 DNA is TGCGCCAGCAGCTTGGAGCTAGCGGGGACCGGGGAGCTGTTTTTT.

This clonotype rates as medium-sized (0.01 to 0.1%). Because the library targeted alpha chains, this beta chain is an off-target read whose size means little. The V gene is TRBV20-1, the J gene TRBJ1-5, with no clear D. V was shortened by 5 bases and J by 0 bases, with 11 bases between the two germline ends. Germline CDR1 reads DFQATT; CDR2 reads SNEGSKA (reference sequence). The CDR3 is 14 amino acids. CDR3 loop: CSASDVFSNQPQHF. The CDR3 DNA sequence: TGCAGTGCTTCCGACGTCTTTAGCAATCAGCCCCAGCATTTT.

Judged by abundance, this clonotype is medium-sized. This beta chain is a stray sequence in a library constructed for alpha chains; its clone size is not meaningful. This chain uses TRBV4-3 with TRBJ1-5, with D perhaps matching TRBD1 (5 bases). Germline V gene lookup returns CDR1 LGHNA and CDR2 YSLEER. Trimming took 0 bases from V and 9 from J, leaving 15 bases between them. CDR3 length: 15 residues. CDR3 sequence: CASSQDREGDLPQHF. The CDR3 bases are TGCGCCAGCAGCCAAGATCGGGAAGGGGATCTGCCCCAGCATTTT.

By sample share, this clonotype is medium-sized (0.01 to 0.1%). For a library built for alpha chains, this beta chain is a stray read; little rests on its size. This chain links TRBV5-4 with TRBJ2-3, with 8 bases matching TRBD2. Looked up from germline, CDR1 is SGHNT and CDR2 is YYREEE (reference sequence). CDR3 length equals 16 residues. J lost 2 bases, V lost 2 bases, and 7 bases had no gene match. The CDR3 loop reads CASSFGGTRSTDTQYF. The CDR3 DNA sequence: TGTGCCAGCAGCTTTGGAGGGACTAGATCCACAGATACGCAGTATTTT.

This clonotype counts as medium-sized. This beta chain came through as a stray read in a library set up for alpha chains, and its size says little. This sequence joins TRBV20-1 and TRBJ2-5, with 11 bases that match TRBD2. Germline V gives CDR1 DFQATT, CDR2 SNEGSKA (reference sequence). The trim removed 6 bases at V and 3 bases at J, leaving 12 bases unmatched. This CDR3 is 16 amino acids long. The CDR3 bases are TGCAGTGCCCTAGACGGGACTAGCGGTGATGAAGAGACCCAGTACTTC. It is translated as CSALDGTSGDEETQYF.

By share, this clonotype ranks as medium-sized. This beta chain is an unintended read in a library built for alpha chains; its size means little. This chain uses TRBV27 with TRBJ2-1; TRBD1 is a possible D gene (6 bases). The CDR3 runs to 15 residues. The germline V gene encodes CDR1 MNHEY and CDR2 SMNVEV (reference sequence). The ends were cut back, 5 bases at V and 8 bases at J, with 19 bases in the middle. The CDR3 protein is CASSREWTDNDEQFF. The CDR3 region has the DNA TGTGCCAGCAGTAGGGAGTGGACAGATAACGATGAGCAGTTCTTC.

This clonotype was recorded a few times. As an off-target read in a library built for alpha chains, this beta chain has a frequency of little significance. V and J are TRBV7-9 and TRBJ2-3, with 9 nucleotides matching TRBD2. This CDR3 is built from 15 residues. CDR1 is SEHNR and CDR2 is FQNEAQ in the germline V gene (reference sequence). J lost 5 bases, V lost 3 bases, and 6 bases had no gene match. CDR3 DNA: TGTGCCAGCAGCTTCAATAGCGGGGGCATAGATACGCAGTATTTT. Protein sequence: CASSFNSGGIDTQYF.

This clonotype is judged medium-sized. This beta chain is off target for a library built for alpha chains, so its abundance means little. The chain couples TRBV29-1 to TRBJ2-5; 10 nucleotides agree with TRBD1. The CDR3 runs 14 residues. Germline trimming cut 3 bases from V and 5 bases from J; bases unmatched to any gene: 6. The germline V gene encodes CDR1 SQVTM and CDR2 ANQGSEA. The CDR3 reads CSVDGTGVVETQYF. CDR3 DNA: TGCAGCGTTGACGGGACAGGGGTTGTGGAGACCCAGTACTTC. Full variable domain (outside the CDR3, taken from reference TRBV29-1 and TRBJ2-5): SAVISQKPSRDICQRGTSLTIQCQVDSQVTMMFWYRQQPGQSLTLIATANQGSEATYESGFVIDKFPISRPNLTFSTLTVSNMSPEDSSIYLCSVDGTGVVETQYFGPGTRLLVL.

By share, this clonotype ranks as medium-sized. Found in a library prepared for alpha chains, this beta chain is an off-target read, and its abundance has little meaning. This chain joins TRBV5-1 and TRBJ2-1, with D possibly TRBD1 on 5 matching bases. Per the germline V gene, CDR1 is SGHRS and CDR2 is YFSETQ. V lost 4 bases and J 8 bases, leaving 19 bases between the germline ends. CDR3 length equals 15 residues. CDR3 in amino acids: CASSSQPSQGHEQFF. CDR3 DNA: TGCGCCAGCAGCAGTCAGCCAAGCCAGGGCCATGAGCAGTTCTTC.

By proportion, this clonotype is large. Since it is a stray read in a library aimed at alpha chains, this beta chain has a size that is not meaningful. The chain combines TRBV20-1 with TRBJ1-5; D may be TRBD1 (6 bases). Germline CDR1 DFQATT, CDR2 SNEGSKA (reference sequence). Trimming left V 4 bases short and J 3 bases short, with 19 bases between. There are 16 residues in the CDR3. The CDR3: CSAITVRGDLNQPQHF. CDR3 coding DNA: TGCAGTGCTATAACCGTGAGGGGGGACCTCAATCAGCCCCAGCATTTT.

This clonotype counts as large (0.1 to 1%). Within a library made for alpha chains, this beta chain is off target, and its count is uninformative. The gene calls are TRBV5-1 and TRBJ2-7; a possible D gene is TRBD1 (5 bases). CDR1 and CDR2 from the germline V gene are SGHRS and YFSETQ. Trimming stripped 4 bases from V and 5 bases from J, with 13 bases between. The CDR3 runs to 13 residues. CDR3 DNA: TGCGCCAGCAGCCCGGACATTCCCAACGAGCAGTACTTC. It is translated as CASSPDIPNEQYF.

This clonotype qualifies as medium-sized (0.01 to 0.1%). Because this beta chain is a stray read in a library intended to capture alpha chains, its abundance should not be given much weight. This rearrangement joins TRBV2 to TRBJ2-7, with D tentatively TRBD2 (6 bases). The CDR3 totals 13 residues. The germline V and J ends were trimmed by 7 bases and 4 bases, with 14 bases remaining between them. The germline gives CDR1 SNHLY, CDR2 FYNNEI. CDR3 sequence: CASTGGVGYEQYF. The CDR3 DNA is TGTGCCAGCACCGGGGGTGTCGGGTACGAGCAGTACTTC. The variable domain in full, with the rest retrieved from reference TRBV2 and TRBJ2-7, is EPEVTQTPSHQVTQMGQEVILRCVPISNHLYFYWYRQILGQKVEFLVSFYNNEISEKSEIFDDQFSVERPDGSNFTLKIRSTKLEDSAMYFCASTGGVGYEQYFGPGTRLTVT.

In its sample, this clonotype is medium-sized. This beta chain lies outside the target of a library built for alpha chains; its clone size means little. The chain uses TRBV6-5 and TRBJ2-1; perhaps D is TRBD1 or TRBD2 (5 bases each). Germline CDR1 MNHEY, CDR2 SVGAGI. This CDR3 has 15 residues. Trimming shortened V by 5 bases and J by 8 bases, and 19 bases separated the two germline ends. CDR3 region: CASSPTPNRGDEQFF. The DNA for the CDR3 is TGTGCCAGCAGTCCCACCCCGAACCGGGGCGATGAGCAGTTCTTC.

By frequency in the sample, this clonotype is medium-sized. This beta chain represents an off-target read in a library built for alpha chains; its size is of limited meaning. The chain recombines TRBV7-8 with TRBJ1-3; D unresolved. Trimming pared 5 bases from V and 4 bases from J, leaving 9 bases between. Germline V gene sequence: CDR1 SGHVS, CDR2 FQNEAQ. The CDR3 has 13 amino acids. Here the CDR3 reads CASSRIVGNTIYF. The DNA of the CDR3 is TGTGCCAGCAGCCGGATCGTGGGAAACACCATATATTTT.

As regards this clonotype: This beta chain is a stray sequence in a library constructed for alpha chains; its clone size is not meaningful. V is TRBV9 and J is TRBJ2-1; D is ambiguous. V was pared by 4 bases and J by 3 bases, with 14 bases between. This CDR3 contains 15 residues. CDR1 and CDR2 (germline): SGDLS, YYNGEE. The DNA of the CDR3 is TGTGCCAGCAGCCTCCAAATGGGTGGCTACAATGAGCAGTTCTTC. This encodes CASSLQMGGYNEQFF. The variable domain in full, completed from reference TRBV9 and TRBJ2-1, reads DSGVTQTPKHLITATGQRVTLRCSPRSGDLSVYWYQQSLDQGLQFLIQYYNGEERAKGNILERFSAQQFPDLHSELNLSSLELGDSALYFCASSLQMGGYNEQFFGPGTRLTVL.

Judged by abundance, this clonotype is medium-sized. This beta chain turned up in a library designed for alpha chains; as an off-target read, its abundance says little. This chain connects TRBV5-4 to TRBJ2-6; D is uncertain. Trimming left V 6 bases short and J 0 bases short, with 10 bases between. CDR3 length: 15 residues. From germline, CDR1 is SGHNT and CDR2 YYREEE (reference sequence). For the CDR3, the DNA is TGTGCCAGCACCCGGAAGGCCTCTGGGGCCAACGTCCTGACTTTC. Amino acids: CASTRKASGANVLTF.

Comment on this clonotype: As an off-target read in a library built for alpha chains, this beta chain has a frequency of little significance. This chain joins TRBV27 and TRBJ1-5; D uncertain. Germline loops: CDR1 MNHEY, CDR2 SMNVEV (reference sequence). This CDR3 region has 13 residues. V dropped 5 bases and J dropped 2 bases, with 7 bases sitting between them. The CDR3 loop reads CASSPAGNQPQHF. DNA for the CDR3: TGTGCCAGCAGTCCCGCCGGCAATCAGCCCCAGCATTTT.

Within the sample, this clonotype is medium-sized. Little can be read into the size of this beta chain, an off-target read in a library designed for alpha chains. The rearrangement uses TRBV7-9 and TRBJ1-4; D unclear. Germline CDR1 SEHNR, CDR2 FQNEAQ (reference sequence). Trimming cost V 0 bases and J 8 bases, with 7 bases left between them. The CDR3 totals 13 residues. The CDR3 is CASSLAVAEKLFF. The DNA for the CDR3 is TGTGCCAGCAGCTTAGCCGTGGCCGAAAAACTGTTTTTT.